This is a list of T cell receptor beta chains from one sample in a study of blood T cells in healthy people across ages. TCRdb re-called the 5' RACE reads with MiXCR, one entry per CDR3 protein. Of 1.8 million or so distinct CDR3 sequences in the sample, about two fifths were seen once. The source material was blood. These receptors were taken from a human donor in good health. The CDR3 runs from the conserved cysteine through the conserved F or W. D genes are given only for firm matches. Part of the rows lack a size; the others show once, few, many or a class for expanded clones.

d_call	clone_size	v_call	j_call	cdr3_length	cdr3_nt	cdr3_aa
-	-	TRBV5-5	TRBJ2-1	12	TGTGCCAGCAGCTCGGGGTCAAGTGAGCAGTTCTTC	CASSSGSSEQFF
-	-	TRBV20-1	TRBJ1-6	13	TGCAGTGCTAGCGACAGGCATAATTCACCCCTCCACTTT	CSASDRHNSPLHF
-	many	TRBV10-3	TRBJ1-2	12	TGTGCCAGCATCGGAGGGTACTATGGCTACACCTTC	CASIGGYYGYTF
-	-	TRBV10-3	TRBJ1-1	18	TGTGCCATCAGTGAGTCGAAGACAGACGCTGAGTCCGCAGGTGAAGCTTTCTTT	CAISESKTDAESAGEAFF
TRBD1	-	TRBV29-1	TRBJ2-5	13	TGCAGCGCCGCACAGGGGGGCGGGGAGACCCAGTACTTC	CSAAQGGGETQYF
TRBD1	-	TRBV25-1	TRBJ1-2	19	TGTGCCAGCAGTGAATATTTCCCCCTCCCACAGGGGGGTAATTATGGCTACACCTTC	CASSEYFPLPQGGNYGYTF
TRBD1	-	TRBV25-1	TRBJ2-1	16	TGTGCCACCTCGACGCTGGGACAGGGCCGGAGCAATGAGCAGTTCTTC	CATSTLGQGRSNEQFF
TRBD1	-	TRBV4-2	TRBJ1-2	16	TGTGCCAGCAGCCAAGCGGGGACAGGGAGTTTTTATGGCTACACCTTC	CASSQAGTGSFYGYTF
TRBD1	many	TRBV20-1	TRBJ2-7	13	TGCAGTGCTCCCGGACAGGGGGTTGACGAGCAGTACTTC	CSAPGQGVDEQYF
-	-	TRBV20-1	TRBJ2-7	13	TGCAGTGCTAGAAGGGAGAACTCCTACGAGCAGTACTTC	CSARRENSYEQYF
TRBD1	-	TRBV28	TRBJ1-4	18	TGTGCCAGCAGTCCGATTCAGGGGGCGGCGGCAACTAATGAAAAACTGTTTTTT	CASSPIQGAAATNEKLFF